This entry is about one T cell receptor beta chain. There is no known antigen for this receptor. The sample holds no much larger clone one base away, and base qualities are not on file. The CDR3 regions of human TCRbeta chains were analyzed by immunosequencing. The authors processed their data as follows. TCRs in the repertoires were compared against a reference library of SARS-CoV-2-specific TCRs that had been generated with the MIRA antigen-specificity platform. Breadth was defined as the fraction of unique TCRs that were SARS-CoV-2-associated. Depth was defined as the fraction of total T cells that were SARS-CoV-2-associated. Using the MIRA data, every spike-specific TCR was mapped to the spike region that the TCR reacted to and assigned to either a CD4 or a CD8 class. Log10-transformed breadth and depth values were compared by one-way ANOVA with Sidak's multiple comparisons tests. In TCRdb, the immuneACCESS table is reduced to in-frame sequences with V and J assigned. These tables do not hold every clone; where another copy was compared, an unresolved V gene accounts for under half, and the others remain unexplained. That table is the source of V, J and clone size, and D and trimming were worked out from the DNA. In this sample the table shows 85,000 to 130,000 clones, roughly nine tenths of which occur a single time. Together, the top ten hold 3.3% of the sample.

The source of the sample is a study of T cell responses to AZD1222 COVID-19 vaccine listed by TCRdb under 2021. Some background on the complete study: TCR sequencing covered some 250 trial participants: roughly 200 given two doses of AZD1222 and 26 given two doses of MenACWY control vaccine. Trial participants were enrolled into age subgroups of 18-55, 56-69 and 70-plus years, which contained about 150, 28 and 57 TCR-sequenced participants, respectively. Results and caveats for the whole study, not just this receptor: Participants were mostly white British and included more females than males, and it was suggested by the authors that clonal diversity may have been underestimated. Spike-specific TCR breadth and depth rose significantly after two AZD1222 doses compared with day 0 and with MenACWY recipients. The vaccine-associated CD4 TCRs covered the entire spike protein, and the dominant responses fell in regions 160-218 and 743-854. The 56-69-year group was small, and its depth increase did not reach significance, likely because of low power. Because no day 14 peak-response samples were available, the repertoires could be characterized only after the peak T cell response. Reportedly, almost half of the unique spike-specific TCRs recognized epitopes lying outside the regions that are mutated in the B.1.351 and B.1.1.7 variants. Conclusions about previously exposed vaccinees are limited because only five to seven AZD1222 recipients were SARS-CoV-2 seropositive at baseline.

Reading the label with the study, this specimen's time point is: about 28 days (+/-7) after the second vaccine dose. What this sample's treatment or condition label stands for: meningococcal conjugate vaccine given as trial control. Samples from vaccinated people were obtained from the UK trials COV001 and COV002, which included a single-blind randomized controlled phase 2/3 trial of AZD1222 (ChAdOx1 nCoV-19) in healthy adults. For TCRbeta chain sequencing, PBMC samples were collected from trial participants at day 0 and at day 28 after the second dose. Per the germline V gene, SGHVS is the CDR1 and FQNEAQ is the CDR2. From its cysteine to its phenylalanine, the CDR3 spans 16 amino acids. The read is trimmed to its CDR3 DNA, 48 bases read in frame from base 1. Deletion took 4 bases off V and 6 bases off J, with a span of 16 bases between the germline ends.

The source is an adult who received the MenACWY meningococcal vaccine as a control. This sample comprised peripheral blood, obtained 28 days after the second dose of the MenACWY control vaccine. Recombination linked TRBV7-8 to TRBJ1-6; too little of a D gene remains to name it. The CDR3 region reads CASSWYSGSINSPLHF. The sequenced DNA: TGTGCCAGCAGCTGGTACAGCGGTTCTATTAATTCACCCCTCCACTTT.